This T cell receptor (beta chain) was sequenced in a study of blood T cells in healthy people across ages. Overall study findings and caveats: Percentage of naive T cells showed a strong correlation with TCR beta diversity. Donor CMV status, an unknown factor, possibly confounded changes in expanded clonotypes. Relative to aged donors, long-lived donors carried more naive CD4+ cells and displayed higher diversity.

Between the trimmed V and J ends, which lost 5 bases and 7 bases, there was a span of 14 bases. Germline-derived CDR1 and CDR2 are SGHAT and FQNNGV. The CDR3 spans 14 residues. Extractions gave at least 6 micrograms of total RNA per sample. A sample-barcoded 5' primer and a J-beta primer mix were used in a second PCR of about 7 to 12 cycles. One entry per CDR3 protein, called by TCRdb with MiXCR from the 5' RACE reads. The sample shows hundreds of thousands of distinct CDR3 sequences, roughly 26% of them seen only once. There are many counts of this clonotype. Its target is not known. Specimen: blood. The clonotype was recovered from a woman over 75 in good health. The chain employs TRBV11-2 and TRBJ1-4, with D hard to call. The CDR3 loop reads CASSPAGPGEKLFF. Written as DNA, the CDR3 is TGTGCCAGCAGCCCAGCCGGGCCGGGTGAAAAACTGTTTTTT. Filled out from reference TRBV11-2 and TRBJ1-4, the complete variable domain reads EAGVAQSPRYKIIEKRQSVAFWCNPISGHATLYWYQQILGQGPKLLIQFQNNGVVDDSQLPKDRFSAERLKGVDSTLKIQPAKLEDSAVYLCASSPAGPGEKLFFGSGTQLSVL.